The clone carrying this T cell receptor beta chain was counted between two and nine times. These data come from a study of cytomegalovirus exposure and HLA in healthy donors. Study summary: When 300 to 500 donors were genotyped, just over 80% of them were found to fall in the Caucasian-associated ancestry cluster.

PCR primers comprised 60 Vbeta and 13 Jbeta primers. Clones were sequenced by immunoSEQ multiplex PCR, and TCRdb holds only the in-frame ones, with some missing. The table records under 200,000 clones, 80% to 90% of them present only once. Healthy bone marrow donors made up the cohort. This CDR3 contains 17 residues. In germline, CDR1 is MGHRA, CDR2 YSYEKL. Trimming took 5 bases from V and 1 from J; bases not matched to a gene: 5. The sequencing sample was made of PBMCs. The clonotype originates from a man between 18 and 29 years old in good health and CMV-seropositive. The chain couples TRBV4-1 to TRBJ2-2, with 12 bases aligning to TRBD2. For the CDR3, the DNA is TGCGCCAGCAGCTCGCCGGGACTAGCGGGGAACACCGGGGAGCTGTTTTTT. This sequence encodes CASSSPGLAGNTGELFF.